There are many counts of the clone carrying this T cell receptor (beta chain). This CDR3 contains 16 residues. The V segment lost 1 base and the J segment 6 bases; nucleotides outside the gene matches: 8. The germline V gene encodes CDR1 SGHVS and CDR2 FQNEAQ. Authors' analysis steps: How many nucleated cells were present was estimated from reference gene primer amplification. Some clones are missing from TCRdb's copy, which holds only in-frame ones; the method was immunoSEQ multiplex PCR. Clone size and V and J calls were adopted from that table, with D and trimming inferred from the DNA. The sample has around 62,000 clones, 84% seen once. This sample is drawn from a study of blood T cell repertoires in COVID-19. For the study at large: Acute-phase and convalescent COVID-19 samples originated in the United States, Italy and Spain. PBMCs, B-cell-depleted T cells, or T cells were the source of the cDNA or gDNA that made up the material.

V gene TRBV7-8 combines with J gene TRBJ1-5; 8 bases align to TRBD1. Sequencing was performed on peripheral blood. This receptor was taken from a man aged 50 to 59 with active COVID-19. CDR3 DNA sequence: TGTGCCAGCAGCTTAGAAACAGGGGGTAAGGGTCAGCCCCAGCATTTT. Its translation: CASSLETGGKGQPQHF.